The 16 T cell receptor beta chains listed next were all sequenced from one sample in a study of blood T cell repertoires in COVID-19. Some clones are missing from TCRdb's copy, which holds only in-frame ones; the method was immunoSEQ multiplex PCR. The repertoire holds a few hundred thousand clones, with about 90% as singletons. The sequenced sample consisted of PBMCs or T cells enriched from blood (not recorded which). The origin of the receptors is a woman aged 25 to 39 who had recovered from COVID-19.

The chain links TRBV19 to TRBJ2-1, with 12 bases fitting TRBD2. V lost 4 bases and J lost 2; bases outside the gene matches: 12. Germline CDR1 reads LNHDA; CDR2 reads SQIVND (reference sequence). The CDR3 covers 19 residues. CDR3 sequence (DNA): TGTGCCAGTAGTACTCCCGGGACTAGCGGGTTGCATCCCTACAATGAGCAGTTCTTC. Its protein product is CASSTPGTSGLHPYNEQFF.

The chain links TRBV5-4 to TRBJ1-1; tentatively, D is TRBD1 (5 bases). The CDR3 is made up of 15 amino acids. The V gene's germline CDR1 is SGHNT and CDR2 YYREEE (reference sequence). Trimming took off 4 bases at V and 0 bases at J, with 13 bases between the two ends. CDR3 protein: CASSPGGDLNTEAFF. The CDR3 nucleotides read TGTGCCAGCAGCCCCGGAGGGGATTTGAACACTGAAGCTTTCTTT.

The chain recombines TRBV4-1 with TRBJ2-5; no definite D call. This CDR3 is built from 13 residues. Per the germline V gene, CDR1 is MGHRA and CDR2 is YSYEKL. V lost 5 bases, J lost 0 bases, and 7 bases lay in between. In DNA form, the CDR3 reads TGCGCCAGCAGCTTAATTTACCAAGAGACCCAGTACTTC. This encodes CASSLIYQETQYF.

In DNA form, the CDR3 reads TGTGCCAGCAGTTGGACGACAGGGGGCGGCGGAAACATTCAGTACTTC. Its protein product is CASSWTTGGGGNIQYF. The V and J genes are TRBV6-5 and TRBJ2-4; 10 bases agree with TRBD1. Per germline, CDR1 MNHEY and CDR2 SVGAGI. The CDR3 loop spans 16 amino acids. V gave up 4 bases and J gave up 6 bases; unmatched junction bases: 9.

The chain joins TRBV2 to TRBJ2-1; 7 positions match TRBD2. Germline V gene lookup returns CDR1 SNHLY and CDR2 FYNNEI. The CDR3 loop spans 15 amino acids. V dropped 3 bases and J dropped 4; count of bases not matched to a gene: 6. CDR3 sequence: CASSDVGGGYNEQFF. CDR3 coding DNA: TGTGCCAGCAGTGATGTAGGCGGGGGATACAATGAGCAGTTCTTC.

The sample holds a few counts of this clone. The chain joins TRBV28 to TRBJ1-5; tentative D call: TRBD1 (6 bases). Trimming cost V 3 bases and J 0 bases, with 9 bases left between them. The CDR3 has 15 residues. The V gene's germline CDR1 is MDHEN and CDR2 SYDVKM. CDR3 bases: TGTGCCAGCAGTTTCCCGGACAGTAGCAATCAGCCCCAGCATTTT. Translation gives CASSFPDSSNQPQHF.

The chain has TRBV6-1 and TRBJ1-2; tentatively, D is TRBD1 (5 bases). The CDR3 consists of 13 residues. Germline CDR1 is MNHNS and CDR2 is SASEGT. V lost 3 bases and J 2 bases, leaving 7 bases between the germline ends. This chain's CDR3 is CASSEGLNYGYTF. The CDR3 DNA reads TGTGCCAGCAGTGAGGGACTGAACTATGGCTACACCTTC.

The chain couples TRBV5-6 to TRBJ2-1, with TRBD2 identical over 7 bases. Germline V gene data show CDR1 as SGHDT and CDR2 as YYEEEE. The ends lost 4 bases at V and 7 bases at J; junction bases unmatched: 8. The CDR3 has 14 amino acids. This CDR3 is CASSTAGSGNEQFF. The CDR3 DNA is TGTGCCAGCAGCACAGCGGGATCTGGAAATGAGCAGTTCTTC.

This clone was detected only once. The genes are TRBV9 and TRBJ2-7; the match to TRBD2 covers 10 bases. The junction had 8 bases not matched to a gene; V was cut back by 4 bases and J by 4 bases. Germline CDR1 and CDR2: SGDLS and YYNGEE. The CDR3 is 15 residues long. CDR3 loop: CASSPRTSGNYEQYF. The CDR3 coding sequence is TGTGCCAGCAGCCCCAGGACTAGCGGAAATTACGAGCAGTACTTC.

The sample holds a few counts of this clone. The J gene is TRBJ1-2, the V gene TRBV25-1; a possible D gene is TRBD1 (5 bases). V dropped 6 bases and J dropped 4 bases, with 18 bases sitting between them. The CDR3 is 15 amino acids. CDR1 MGHDK and CDR2 SYGVNS come from the germline V gene. CDR3 DNA: TGTGCCAGCAGCGATCAAGCGGGGGAAGGCTATGGCTACACCTTC. Translated, it gives CASSDQAGEGYGYTF.

The rearrangement links TRBV7-8 to TRBJ1-1; no clear D gene. The CDR3 loop spans 14 amino acids. The V end lost 7 bases, the J end lost 4 bases, and 16 bases lay between the germline ends. Germline values: CDR1 SGHVS, CDR2 FQNEAQ. CDR3 amino acids: CASTPVSRVTEAFF. The CDR3 DNA reads as TGTGCCAGCACCCCCGTGTCGAGGGTCACTGAAGCTTTCTTT.

The rearrangement uses TRBV6-5 and TRBJ2-3, with a tentative D call TRBD2 (6 bases). V was cut by 0 bases and J by 4 bases, with 14 bases left in between. Germline-derived CDR1 and CDR2 are MNHEY and SVGAGI. This CDR3 comprises 16 residues. CDR3 in DNA: TGTGCCAGCAGTTACTCGGGGTCGGGAGTCGCAGATACGCAGTATTTT. The encoded protein is CASSYSGSGVADTQYF.

The chain joins TRBV6-5 to TRBJ2-5; 7 bases fit TRBD1. The V gene end was trimmed by 2 bases and the J gene end by 3 bases; junction bases not matched to a gene: 3. This CDR3 is 14 amino acids long. Germline loops: CDR1 MNHEY, CDR2 SVGAGI. Written as DNA, the CDR3 is TGTGCCAGCAGTTACACCGGACAGGAAGAGACCCAGTACTTC. Protein product: CASSYTGQEETQYF.

This clone was observed a handful of times. The gene calls are TRBV27 and TRBJ1-1; D is perhaps TRBD1 (5 bases). CDR1 is MNHEY, CDR2 SMNVEV, per germline (reference sequence). The V end lost 2 bases, the J end lost 4 bases, and 11 bases lay between the germline ends. CDR3 length: 14 amino acids. The CDR3: CASSLDRGGTEAFF. The CDR3 nucleotides read TGTGCCAGCAGTTTAGATCGGGGGGGCACTGAAGCTTTCTTT.

The chain couples TRBV19 to TRBJ1-5; 11 bases map to TRBD1. Trimming removed 6 bases from V and 5 bases from J; junction bases left unmatched: 6. The CDR3 sequence is 15 residues long. Germline V CDR1 and CDR2: LNHDA, SQIVND (reference sequence). The CDR3 coding sequence is TGTGCCAGTAGGTCCCGGACAGGGGGCGATCAGCCCCAGCATTTT. This encodes CASRSRTGGDQPQHF.

This chain joins TRBV5-1 and TRBJ2-3; D is unclear. Germline V gives CDR1 SGHRS, CDR2 YFSETQ. This CDR3 spans 14 amino acids. Trimming took off 4 bases at V and 4 bases at J, with 13 bases between the two ends. Here the CDR3 DNA reads TGCGCCAGCAGCCCCCAACAATATGCAGATACGCAGTATTTT. Its translation is CASSPQQYADTQYF.